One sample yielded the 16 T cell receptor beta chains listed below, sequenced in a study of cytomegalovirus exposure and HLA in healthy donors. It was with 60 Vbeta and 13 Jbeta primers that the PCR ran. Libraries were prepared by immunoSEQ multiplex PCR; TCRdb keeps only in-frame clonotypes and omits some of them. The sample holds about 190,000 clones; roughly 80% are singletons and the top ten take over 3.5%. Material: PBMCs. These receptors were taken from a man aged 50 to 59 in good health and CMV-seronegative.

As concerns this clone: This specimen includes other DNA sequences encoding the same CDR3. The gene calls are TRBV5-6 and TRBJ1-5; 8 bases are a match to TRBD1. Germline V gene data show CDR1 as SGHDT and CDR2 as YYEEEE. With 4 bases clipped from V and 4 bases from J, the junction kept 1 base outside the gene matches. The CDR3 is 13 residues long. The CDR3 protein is CASSRTGNQPQHF. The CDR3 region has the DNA TGTGCCAGCAGCCGGACAGGGAATCAGCCCCAGCATTTT.

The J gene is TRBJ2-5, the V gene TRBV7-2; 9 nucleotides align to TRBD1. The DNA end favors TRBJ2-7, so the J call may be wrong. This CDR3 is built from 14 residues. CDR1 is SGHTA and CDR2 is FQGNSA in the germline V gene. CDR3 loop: CASLPDRGSYEQYF. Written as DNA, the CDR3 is TGTGCCAGCCTCCCGGACAGGGGATCCTACGAGCAGTACTTC.

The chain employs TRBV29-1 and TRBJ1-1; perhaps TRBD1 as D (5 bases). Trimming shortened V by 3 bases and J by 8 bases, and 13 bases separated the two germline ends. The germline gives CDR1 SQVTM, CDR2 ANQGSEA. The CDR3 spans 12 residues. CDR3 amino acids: CSVDRQGWEAFF. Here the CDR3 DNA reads TGCAGCGTTGATAGGCAGGGCTGGGAAGCTTTCTTT.

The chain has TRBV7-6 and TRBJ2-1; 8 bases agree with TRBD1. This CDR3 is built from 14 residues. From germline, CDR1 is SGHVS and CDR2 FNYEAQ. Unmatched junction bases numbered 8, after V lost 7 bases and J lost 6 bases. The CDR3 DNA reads TGTGCCAGCATCCAGGGGGCGGGGCGCAATGAGCAGTTCTTC. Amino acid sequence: CASIQGAGRNEQFF.

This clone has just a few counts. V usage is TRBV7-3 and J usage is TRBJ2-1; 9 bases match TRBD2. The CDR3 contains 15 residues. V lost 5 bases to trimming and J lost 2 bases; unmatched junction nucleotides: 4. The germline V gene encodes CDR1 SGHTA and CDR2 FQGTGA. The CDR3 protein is CASSGGLAPYNEQFF. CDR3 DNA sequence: TGTGCCAGCAGCGGTGGACTAGCGCCCTACAATGAGCAGTTCTTC.

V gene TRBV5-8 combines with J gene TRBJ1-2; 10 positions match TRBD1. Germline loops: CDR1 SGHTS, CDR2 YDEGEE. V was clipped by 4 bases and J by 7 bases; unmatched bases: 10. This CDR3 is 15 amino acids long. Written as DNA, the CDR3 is TGTGCCAGCAGCGGACGGGACAGGGGAAGGGGTGGCTACACCTTC. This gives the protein CASSGRDRGRGGYTF.

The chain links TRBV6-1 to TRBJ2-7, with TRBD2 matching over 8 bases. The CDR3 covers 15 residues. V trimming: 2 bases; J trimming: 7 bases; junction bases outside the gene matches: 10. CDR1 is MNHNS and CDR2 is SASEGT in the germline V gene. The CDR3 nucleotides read TGTGCCAGCAGTGAATTGGGACTAGGGAGGCGGGAGCAGTACTTC. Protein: CASSELGLGRREQYF.

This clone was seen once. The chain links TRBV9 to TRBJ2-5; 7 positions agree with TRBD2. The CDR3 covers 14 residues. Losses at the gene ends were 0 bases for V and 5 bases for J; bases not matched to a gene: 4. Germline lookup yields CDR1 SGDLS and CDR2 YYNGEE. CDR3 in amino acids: CASSVGAGRETQYF. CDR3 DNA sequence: TGTGCCAGCAGCGTAGGAGCGGGGCGGGAGACCCAGTACTTC.

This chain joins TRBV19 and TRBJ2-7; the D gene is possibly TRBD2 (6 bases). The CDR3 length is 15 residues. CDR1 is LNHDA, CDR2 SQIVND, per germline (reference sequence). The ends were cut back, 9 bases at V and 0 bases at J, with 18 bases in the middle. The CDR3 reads CASRGGTSSSYEQYF. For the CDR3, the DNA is TGTGCCAGCCGGGGTGGGACTTCGAGCTCCTACGAGCAGTACTTC.

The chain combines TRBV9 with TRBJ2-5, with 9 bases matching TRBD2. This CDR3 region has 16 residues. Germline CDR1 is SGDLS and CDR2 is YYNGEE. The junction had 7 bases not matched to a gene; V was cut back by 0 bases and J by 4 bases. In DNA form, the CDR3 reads TGTGCCAGCAGCGTAGGGGGGAGCGGGGGGCGAGAGACCCAGTACTTC. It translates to CASSVGGSGGRETQYF.

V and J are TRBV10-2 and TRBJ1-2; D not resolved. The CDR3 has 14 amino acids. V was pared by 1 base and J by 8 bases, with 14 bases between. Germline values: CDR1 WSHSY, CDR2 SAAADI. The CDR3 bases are TGCGCCAGCAGTGAGTTAGCGGATGGGTCGGGCTACACCTTC. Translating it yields CASSELADGSGYTF.

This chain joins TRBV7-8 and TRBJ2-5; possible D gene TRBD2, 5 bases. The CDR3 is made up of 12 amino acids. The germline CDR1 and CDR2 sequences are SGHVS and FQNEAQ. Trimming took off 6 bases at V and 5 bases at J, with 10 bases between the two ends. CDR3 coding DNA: TGTGCCAGCAGTCCGACGGGGGAGACCCAGTACTTC. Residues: CASSPTGETQYF.

CDR3 protein: CAISNTGGYEQYF. The CDR3 region has the DNA TGTGCCATCAGTAATACCGGGGGCTACGAGCAGTACTTC. The chain has TRBV10-3 and TRBJ2-7; a weak D match, TRBD2 (6 bases). The CDR3 loop spans 13 amino acids. CDR1 is ENHRY and CDR2 is SYGVKD in the germline V gene. V lost 5 bases and J 3 bases, leaving 11 bases between the germline ends.

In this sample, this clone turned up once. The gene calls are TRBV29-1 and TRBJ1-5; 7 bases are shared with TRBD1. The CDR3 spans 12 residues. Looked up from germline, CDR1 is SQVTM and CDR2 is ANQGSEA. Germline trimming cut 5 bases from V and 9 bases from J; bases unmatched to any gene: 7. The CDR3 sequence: CSVRQGLGPQHF. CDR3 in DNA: TGCAGCGTTAGACAGGGCCTTGGGCCCCAGCATTTT.

The chain's CDR3 is CASSLVGGMNTEAFF. In nucleotides, the CDR3 is TGTGCCAGCAGCTTGGTAGGGGGCATGAACACTGAAGCTTTCTTT. J is TRBJ1-1 and V is TRBV5-6, with 7 positions matching TRBD1. The CDR3 extends over 15 amino acids. Germline V gives CDR1 SGHDT, CDR2 YYEEEE. V trimming: 0 bases; J trimming: 0 bases; junction bases outside the gene matches: 2.

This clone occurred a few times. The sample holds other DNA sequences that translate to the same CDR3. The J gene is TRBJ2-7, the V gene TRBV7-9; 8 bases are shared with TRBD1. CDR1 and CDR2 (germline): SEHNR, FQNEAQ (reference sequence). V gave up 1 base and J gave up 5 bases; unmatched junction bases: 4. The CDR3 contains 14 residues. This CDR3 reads CASSLGTGSHEQYF. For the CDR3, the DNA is TGTGCCAGCAGCTTAGGGACAGGGAGCCACGAGCAGTACTTC.